The sequence of this T cell receptor (beta chain) was determined in a study of T-cell reconstitution after alpha-beta-depleted transplantation in children. This clonotype was found many times. V dropped 1 base and J dropped 7 bases, with 10 bases sitting between them. The germline CDR1 and CDR2 sequences are SGHVS and FQNEAQ. The CDR3 spans 13 residues. Researchers prepared the TCRbeta library using unique molecular identifiers, the study reports. TCRdb processed the PCR reads anew with MiXCR; each CDR3 protein has one entry. Here the sample spans some 840,000 distinct CDR3 sequences, approximately 15% being singletons.

This sequence was found in a male patient aged 10 to 17 who had a stem cell transplant for acute lymphoblastic leukemia, so the T cells may come from the graft donor. The chain employs TRBV7-8 and TRBJ1-1; no clear D. This specimen was PBMCs, mostly from graft donor cells, taken 360 days after TCRalphabeta/CD19-depleted stem cell transplant. CDR3 residues: CASSLVRGLEAFF. Here the CDR3 DNA reads TGTGCCAGCAGCTTAGTTCGAGGGCTTGAAGCTTTCTTT.